Following are 4 T cell receptor beta chains from one sample sequenced in a study of T cells of healthy individuals. TCRdb re-called the 5' RACE reads with MiXCR, one entry per CDR3 protein. The repertoire consists of about 82,000 distinct CDR3 sequences, with more than 5% occurring once and the leading ten covering 6.5% to 8%. All receptors come from a female donor in good health.

With respect to this clonotype: This may come from a read error, since a much larger clone is one base off. V and J are TRBV30 and TRBJ2-7; 11 nucleotides align to TRBD2. The CDR3 sequence is 17 residues long. Germline assignment: CDR1 GTSNPN and CDR2 SVGIG (reference sequence). Trimming cost V 1 base and J 5 bases; bases outside gene matches: 13. The chain's CDR3 is CAWSGIAGGTPGDEQYF. The CDR3 bases are TGTGCCTGGAGTGGGATAGCGGGAGGGACCCCGGGTGACGAGCAGTACTTC.

This clonotype was seen at least ten times. This rearrangement joins TRBV4-3 to TRBJ2-7; D possibly corresponds to TRBD1 (6 bases). The CDR3 extends over 15 amino acids. V was clipped by 2 bases and J by 7 bases, with 18 bases between them. Germline CDR1 LGHNA, CDR2 YSLEER. This chain's CDR3 is CASSQQLKTGREQYF. The CDR3 DNA follows: TGCGCCAGCAGCCAACAACTAAAGACAGGCAGGGAGCAGTACTTC.

In its sample, this clonotype was seen a few times. The chain joins TRBV7-3 to TRBJ2-3; D might be TRBD1 (5 bases). CDR1 is SGHTA, CDR2 FQGTGA, per germline. Trimming took off 1 base at V and 3 bases at J, with 11 bases between the two ends. The CDR3 has 15 amino acids. The CDR3 spells CASSLSSGKTDTQYF. The DNA of the CDR3 is TGTGCCAGCAGCTTAAGCTCAGGGAAGACAGATACGCAGTATTTT.

This clonotype was counted many times. CDR3 in amino acids: CASSHTTLRASPHPTQYNEQFF. The CDR3 DNA follows: TGTGCCAGCAGCCACACCACCCTCAGGGCTTCCCCTCACCCGACCCAGTACAATGAGCAGTTCTTC. The chain couples TRBV28 to TRBJ2-1, with TRBD1 as a possible D gene (5 bases). The CDR3 has 22 amino acids. Deletions cut 6 bases from V and 4 bases from J, with 37 bases between. CDR1 and CDR2 (germline): MDHEN, SYDVKM.